This entry lists 23 T cell receptor beta chains sequenced from one sample in a study of cytomegalovirus exposure and HLA in healthy donors. PCR used 60 Vbeta primers and 13 Jbeta primers. Sequenced by immunoSEQ multiplex PCR; TCRdb stores in-frame clones only, minus some. The table has tens of thousands of clones, around four fifths seen once; the top ten hold 4% to 5.5%. The sample was PBMCs. The receptors come from a male donor in good health and CMV-seropositive.

The V and J genes are TRBV28 and TRBJ2-7; a weak D match, TRBD1 (6 bases). The germline gives CDR1 MDHEN, CDR2 SYDVKM. With 9 bases removed from V and 3 bases from J, the gap between germline ends came to 18 bases. CDR3 size: 14 residues. In nucleotides, the CDR3 is TGTGCCAGTACTCCCCAGGGGACGGTCTACGAGCAGTACTTC. It translates to CASTPQGTVYEQYF.

This clone was recorded only once. This rearrangement joins TRBV2 to TRBJ2-5; possibly TRBD2 for D (5 bases). The germline gives CDR1 SNHLY, CDR2 FYNNEI. V lost 3 bases and J lost 2, with 7 bases in between. The CDR3 is 13 amino acids. The CDR3: CASSDSGQETQYF. The DNA of the CDR3 is TGTGCCAGCAGTGATTCGGGACAAGAGACCCAGTACTTC.

This sequence joins TRBV6-5 and TRBJ1-1; 9 bases line up with TRBD1. With V trimmed by 6 bases and J by 6 bases, 2 bases remained unmatched. This CDR3 is 12 amino acids long. Germline V CDR1 and CDR2: MNHEY, SVGAGI. Here the CDR3 reads CASRRTGAEAFF. The DNA for the CDR3 is TGTGCCAGCAGACGGACAGGGGCTGAAGCTTTCTTT.

The V call is TRBV7-9, the J call TRBJ1-5, with D unresolved. CDR1 SEHNR and CDR2 FQNEAQ come from the germline V gene (reference sequence). Trimming shortened V by 1 base and J by 4 bases, and 8 bases separated the two germline ends. The CDR3 contains 14 residues. CDR3 amino acids: CASSLGNKNQPQHF. DNA of the CDR3: TGTGCCAGCAGCTTAGGTAACAAAAATCAGCCCCAGCATTTT.

The gene calls are TRBV10-3 and TRBJ2-5, with D perhaps matching TRBD2 (9 bases). The last part of the DNA fits TRBJ2-7 better; the J call may be wrong. In germline, CDR1 is ENHRY, CDR2 SYGVKD. The CDR3 covers 18 residues. Here the CDR3 DNA reads TGTGCCATCAGCCCCGGGACAGGACGACTAGCGGAGCTCTACGAGCAGTACTTC. Translated: CAISPGTGRLAELYEQYF.

The V gene is TRBV27, the J gene TRBJ1-1; D unresolved. The CDR3 is made up of 14 amino acids. Germline lookup yields CDR1 MNHEY and CDR2 SMNVEV (reference sequence). V was shortened by 2 bases and J by 1 base, with 8 bases between the two germline ends. The CDR3 loop is CASSLGAWNTEAFF. The DNA for the CDR3 is TGTGCCAGCAGTTTAGGAGCGTGGAACACTGAAGCTTTCTTT.

This sequence joins TRBV27 and TRBJ1-1; D is perhaps TRBD1 (5 bases). CDR3 size: 14 residues. CDR1 is MNHEY, CDR2 SMNVEV, per germline (reference sequence). Trimming stripped 7 bases from V and 4 bases from J, with 16 bases between. The CDR3 nucleotides read TGTGCCAGCAACCCAGCCCAAAGGGGCACTGAAGCTTTCTTT. Translating it yields CASNPAQRGTEAFF.

This clone appeared once. V and J are TRBV15 and TRBJ2-7; 7 nucleotides agree with TRBD1. V lost 1 base to trimming and J lost 4 bases; unmatched junction nucleotides: 7. This CDR3 has 15 amino acids. Germline CDR1 and CDR2: LNHNV and YYDKDF (reference sequence). The CDR3, as DNA: TGTGCCACCAGCAGAGGGACAGGAACTTCATACGAGCAGTACTTC. It is translated as CATSRGTGTSYEQYF.

The count of this clone is one. The rearrangement joins TRBV30 to TRBJ1-1; no clear D. V dropped 2 bases and J dropped 5 bases, with 15 bases sitting between them. The germline gives CDR1 GTSNPN, CDR2 SVGIG (reference sequence). This CDR3 is built from 14 residues. CDR3 bases: TGTGCCTGGAGTCGGAGAACCCGAATGACTGAAGCTTTCTTT. It specifies CAWSRRTRMTEAFF.

A single count supports this clone. This sequence joins TRBV21-1 and TRBJ1-2; the table's D call, TRBD1, was not checked against the DNA. TRBV21-1 is a listed pseudogene. The CDR3 is 15 residues long. CDR3 in amino acids: CASSKGERQGHGYTF. CDR3 in DNA: TGTGCCAGCAGCAAAGGGGAAAGACAGGGCCATGGCTACACCTTC.

The J gene is TRBJ2-4, the V gene TRBV21-1; TRBD2 is the table's D call, not checked against the DNA. TRBV21-1 counts as a pseudogene. This CDR3 region has 15 residues. CDR3 region: CASSKGGRAKNIQYF. DNA for the CDR3: TGTGCCAGCAGCAAAGGCGGGAGAGCCAAAAACATTCAGTACTTC.

V gene TRBV5-1 combines with J gene TRBJ1-5; no reliable D call. The CDR3 totals 13 residues. Germline V gene sequence: CDR1 SGHRS, CDR2 YFSETQ. Trimming removed 0 bases at V and 4 bases at J, with 5 bases between. The CDR3 DNA reads TGCGCCAGCAGCTTGGAACAGAATCAGCCCCAGCATTTT. Translated: CASSLEQNQPQHF.

The J gene is TRBJ1-6, the V gene TRBV30; tentatively, D is TRBD1 (5 bases). The germline CDR1 and CDR2 sequences are GTSNPN and SVGIG (reference sequence). Trimming cost V 8 bases and J 7 bases, with 18 bases left between them. The CDR3 runs to 14 residues. The CDR3 coding sequence is TGTGCCCGGGGGTTACGGCAGTCGAATTCACCCCTCCACTTT. It encodes CARGLRQSNSPLHF.

The chain recombines TRBV7-6 with TRBJ1-1; 7 nucleotides agree with TRBD1. CDR3 length: 13 residues. Germline loops: CDR1 SGHVS, CDR2 FNYEAQ. The junction had 3 bases not matched to a gene; V was cut back by 4 bases and J by 4 bases. CDR3 region: CASSSGGPTEAFF. CDR3 coding DNA: TGTGCCAGCAGCTCAGGGGGACCCACTGAAGCTTTCTTT.

The rearrangement joins TRBV7-9 to TRBJ1-6; 8 nucleotides agree with TRBD1. The CDR3 is made up of 15 amino acids. V shed 1 base, J shed 7 bases, and the junction held 3 bases outside the gene matches. Germline values: CDR1 SEHNR, CDR2 FQNEAQ (reference sequence). The CDR3 protein is CASSLGTGRNSPLHF. The CDR3 region has the DNA TGTGCCAGCAGCTTAGGGACAGGGAGAAATTCACCCCTCCACTTT.

V is TRBV7-9 and J is TRBJ1-2; 7 positions agree with TRBD1. The junction had 10 bases not matched to a gene; V was cut back by 5 bases and J by 4 bases. CDR3 length equals 15 residues. Germline-derived CDR1 and CDR2 are SEHNR and FQNEAQ (reference sequence). CDR3 sequence: CASSPMTGWAYGYTF. CDR3 bases: TGTGCCAGCAGCCCGATGACAGGGTGGGCCTATGGCTACACCTTC.

V usage is TRBV10-1 and J usage is TRBJ2-1; D perhaps matches TRBD2 (6 bases). Germline V gene sequence: CDR1 WNHNN, CDR2 SYGVQD (reference sequence). This CDR3 comprises 15 residues. V was clipped by 2 bases and J by 9 bases, with 17 bases between them. This chain's CDR3 is CASSERLAVKGEQFF. CDR3 nucleotides: TGCGCCAGCAGTGAGCGGTTAGCGGTCAAGGGTGAGCAGTTCTTC.

This rearrangement joins TRBV19 to TRBJ1-5; D might be TRBD1 (5 bases). The CDR3 is made up of 15 amino acids. The germline V gene encodes CDR1 LNHDA and CDR2 SQIVND (reference sequence). The V and J ends lost 2 bases and 3 bases respectively, with 11 bases between them. CDR3: CASSIFGGYNQPQHF. CDR3 nucleotide sequence: TGTGCCAGTAGTATATTCGGGGGGTACAATCAGCCCCAGCATTTT. The complete variable domain, with remaining parts taken from reference TRBV19 and TRBJ1-5, reads DGGITQSPKYLFRKEGQNVTLSCEQNLNHDAMYWYRQDPGQGLRLIYYSQIVNDFQKGDIAEGYSVSREKKESFPLTVTSAQKNPTAFYLCASSIFGGYNQPQHFGDGTRLSIL.

The rearrangement joins TRBV6-5 to TRBJ2-5, with TRBD1 as a possible D gene (6 bases). TRBJ2-7 explains the end of the DNA better; the J call may be wrong. Germline CDR1 is MNHEY and CDR2 is SVGAGI. CDR3 size: 15 residues. Here the CDR3 DNA reads TGTGCCAGCAGTTCGTTGACAGGACCAATCTACGAGCAGTACTTC. Protein sequence: CASSSLTGPIYEQYF.

This sequence joins TRBV5-1 and TRBJ1-6, with 8 bases that match TRBD1. CDR1 is SGHRS and CDR2 is YFSETQ in the germline V gene. V lost 5 bases to trimming and J lost 10 bases; unmatched junction nucleotides: 11. The CDR3 contains 15 residues. The CDR3: CASRGVGQGASPLHF. The CDR3 DNA follows: TGCGCCAGCAGGGGAGTGGGGCAGGGGGCCTCACCCCTCCACTTT.

The rearrangement links TRBV18 to TRBJ2-7, with 7 bases that match TRBD1. The germline V gene encodes CDR1 KGHSH and CDR2 LQKENI. The CDR3 is made up of 14 amino acids. Trimming cost V 1 base and J 1 base; bases outside gene matches: 1. This CDR3 reads CASSPRQGSYEQYF. The CDR3 bases are TGTGCCAGCTCACCACGACAGGGTTCCTACGAGCAGTACTTC.

The chain joins TRBV28 to TRBJ2-1; 7 bases are a match to TRBD1. CDR1 and CDR2 from the germline V gene are MDHEN and SYDVKM. This CDR3 comprises 15 residues. Trimming cost V 5 bases and J 2 bases; bases outside gene matches: 6. The CDR3 reads CASSPWTGPYNEQFF. The CDR3 nucleotides read TGTGCCAGCAGTCCGTGGACAGGCCCCTACAATGAGCAGTTCTTC.

This clone was seen once. J is TRBJ2-3 and V is TRBV28; 14 bases map to TRBD2. With 6 bases clipped from V and 5 bases from J, the junction kept 10 bases outside the gene matches. This CDR3 comprises 17 residues. Germline V gives CDR1 MDHEN, CDR2 SYDVKM. The CDR3 nucleotides read TGTGCCAGCAGCCCGAGCGGGACTAGCGGGGGAAAAGATACGCAGTATTTT. This encodes CASSPSGTSGGKDTQYF.